This entry features one TCR beta chain sequence. Its target is unknown. This specimen belongs to a study of vaccination effects on CD4 cells after COVID-19. The ViraFEST assay expanded antigen-specific CD4+ T cells with viral peptide pools before sequencing. After roughly 9 days in culture, the CD4+ T cells were isolated. Nucleocapsid antibodies stayed negative before and after vaccination, showing no earlier SARS-CoV-2 infection. Using immunoSEQ multiplex PCR, the repertoire was profiled, and TCRdb retains in-frame clones only, with some absent. The sample contains 25,000 to 35,000 clones, approximately 76% of which appear only once. Trimming at V came to 4 bases and at J to 0 bases, leaving 6 bases not matched to a gene. The CDR3 loop spans 15 amino acids. The germline gives CDR1 MGHRA, CDR2 YSYEKL.

The source material was CD4+ T cells from PBMCs cultured with SARS-CoV-2 spike peptides, sampled before COVID-19 vaccination. This rearrangement joins TRBV4-1 to TRBJ2-7; 7 nucleotides line up with TRBD1. The origin of this receptor is a human donor who received a COVID-19 vaccine. The CDR3 nucleotides are TGCGCCAGCAGCCCAGGGGACAGTAGCTCCTACGAGCAGTACTTC. This sequence encodes CASSPGDSSSYEQYF.